This T cell receptor beta chain was documented in a study of radiation and T cells in renal cell carcinoma. Regarding the study as a whole: From baseline, blood top tumor clonotypes peaked at 2 weeks post-radiation.

Germline V CDR1 and CDR2: SEHNR, FQNEAQ (reference sequence). The V and J ends lost 5 bases and 6 bases respectively, with 17 bases between them. The CDR3 is 16 amino acids. The table came from immunoSEQ multiplex PCR; TCRdb's copy has only in-frame clones and leaves some out. Of about 76,000 clones listed, 70% to 90% are singletons. In regard to this clone: No antigen is known for it.

As for time point: blood 4 weeks post-SBRT, at nephrectomy. Treatment: 15 Gy SBRT to primary tumor, nephrectomy 4 weeks later. Nephrectomy followed 15 Gy stereotactic body radiation by 4 weeks. After SBRT, blood was collected at 2 and 4 weeks, plus baseline. This renal cell carcinoma was of the clear cell type. This receptor was obtained from a woman between 65 and 79 years old with renal cell carcinoma. This chain joins TRBV7-9 and TRBJ1-6; possibly TRBD1 for D (6 bases). The starting material was blood, obtained from a patient whose treatment included radiotherapy and nephrectomy. The CDR3 bases are TGTGCCAGCAGCCCAAGCGCCGGGACACTTAATTCACCCCTCCACTTT. Translating it yields CASSPSAGTLNSPLHF.